These 27 T cell receptor beta chains share one sample of origin, sequenced in a study of T cell repertoires in cytomegalovirus infection. MiXCR, applied by TCRdb to the reads, yields one record per CDR3 protein. This table holds about 140,000 distinct CDR3 sequences, 5.5% to 7% found once. Sequencing was carried out using PBMCs. These receptor sequences come from a human donor in good health (CMV status not recorded). Some clones in this sample may be carry-over from other donors' samples.

This clonotype was seen at least ten times. CDR3 DNA sequence: TGTGCCAGCAGCTTAGGCGGGGGGGGGAACAATGAGCAGTTCTTC. The encoded protein is CASSLGGGGNNEQFF. The rearrangement uses TRBV7-6 and TRBJ2-1, with 9 bases aligning to TRBD2. Trimming at V came to 1 base and at J to 5 bases, leaving 3 bases not matched to a gene. CDR1 is SGHVS and CDR2 is FNYEAQ in the germline V gene. The CDR3 length is 15 residues.

At least ten counts were recorded for this clonotype. The J gene is TRBJ1-2, the V gene TRBV12-3 or TRBV12-4; TRBD1 is a possible D gene (5 bases). CDR3 length: 14 amino acids. Between the trimmed V and J ends, which lost 7 bases and 4 bases, there was a span of 16 bases. In DNA, the CDR3 is TGTGCCAGCACCCCCACTGGGGGAGGCTATGGCTACACCTTC. It translates to CASTPTGGGYGYTF.

Ten or more counts support this clonotype. The chain has TRBV6-5 and TRBJ1-6; 10 positions match TRBD1. CDR1 is MNHEY and CDR2 is SVGAGI in the germline V gene. This CDR3 comprises 14 residues. The trim removed 2 bases at V and 14 bases at J, leaving 6 bases unmatched. CDR3 amino acids: CASSYQGTGEALHF. CDR3 DNA: TGTGCCAGCAGTTACCAGGGGACAGGGGAAGCCCTCCACTTT.

The V gene is TRBV12-3 or TRBV12-4, the J gene TRBJ2-4; a weak D match, TRBD2 (7 bases). The CDR3 contains 16 residues. V lost 5 bases and J 0 bases, leaving 14 bases between the germline ends. The CDR3 DNA sequence: TGTGCCAGCAGTACCCGGGGGGCTCTAGCCAAAAACATTCAGTACTTC. The encoded protein is CASSTRGALAKNIQYF.

This clonotype showed up many times. The DNA for the CDR3 is TGTGCCAGCAGCCGTACAGGGGAATCACCCCTCCACTTT. Protein: CASSRTGESPLHF. The chain uses TRBV7-2 and TRBJ1-6; 7 nucleotides line up with TRBD1. The germline CDR1 and CDR2 sequences are SGHTA and FQGNSA. Losses at the gene ends were 5 bases for V and 10 bases for J; bases not matched to a gene: 5. This CDR3 is built from 13 residues. Full variable domain (missing parts from reference TRBV7-2 and TRBJ1-6): GAGVSQSPSNKVTEKGKDVELRCDPISGHTALYWYRQSLGQGLEFLIYFQGNSAPDKSGLPSDRFSAERTGGSVSTLTIQRTQQEDSAVYLCASSRTGESPLHFGNGTRLTVT.

The sample holds many counts of this clonotype. The chain links TRBV7-3 to TRBJ2-2; D might be TRBD2 (7 bases). The length of the CDR3 is 15 residues. The V end was cut by 5 bases, the J end by 5 bases, with 15 bases between. The germline gives CDR1 SGHTA, CDR2 FQGTGA. The CDR3, as DNA: TGTGCCAGCAGCCCTCGGGGGGCGAGTACCGGGGAGCTGTTTTTT. It is translated as CASSPRGASTGELFF.

This clonotype was observed many times. This chain joins TRBV28 and TRBJ1-5, with D perhaps TRBD1 (5 bases). Trimming pared 4 bases from V and 8 bases from J, leaving 9 bases between. Germline assignment: CDR1 MDHEN and CDR2 SYDVKM. The CDR3 extends over 12 amino acids. The CDR3 DNA sequence: TGTGCCAGCAGTTCGACAGTCAAGCCCCAGCATTTT. Residues: CASSSTVKPQHF.

Written as DNA, the CDR3 is TGCGCCAGCAGCCAAGAGTCAGGCTCTGGTGAGACCCAGTACTTC. Its protein product is CASSQESGSGETQYF. The chain recombines TRBV4-1 with TRBJ2-5; no clear D. CDR1 and CDR2 (germline): MGHRA, YSYEKL. This CDR3 spans 15 amino acids. The V end lost 0 bases, the J end lost 5 bases, and 13 bases lay between the germline ends.

The sample holds many counts of this clonotype. The chain couples TRBV7-2 to TRBJ1-1; 8 bases are shared with TRBD1. The CDR3 is 19 residues long. The V gene end was trimmed by 2 bases and the J gene end by 4 bases; junction bases not matched to a gene: 18. Per germline, CDR1 SGHTA and CDR2 FQGNSA. The DNA for the CDR3 is TGTGCCAGCAGCTTACAAGGCGGGACAGGATCTACTTGGAGCACTGAAGCTTTCTTT. Amino acid sequence: CASSLQGGTGSTWSTEAFF.

V and J are TRBV7-9 and TRBJ2-5; D unclear. Looked up from germline, CDR1 is SEHNR and CDR2 is FQNEAQ (reference sequence). The CDR3 sequence is 14 residues long. The ends were cut back, 2 bases at V and 2 bases at J, with 9 bases in the middle. The CDR3 bases are TGTGCCAGCAGCTTACCGATGGTACAAGAGACCCAGTACTTC. It translates to CASSLPMVQETQYF.

The V gene is TRBV6-1, the J gene TRBJ1-4; 7 bases line up with TRBD1. Trimming at V came to 5 bases and at J to 7 bases, leaving 7 bases not matched to a gene. CDR3 length: 14 amino acids. CDR1 is MNHNS and CDR2 is SASEGT in the germline V gene. The CDR3 is CASSRGGVGEKLFF. The CDR3 DNA follows: TGTGCCAGCAGTCGAGGGGGCGTCGGTGAAAAACTGTTTTTT.

This clonotype was seen a few times. The genes are TRBV2 and TRBJ1-2, with D possibly TRBD1 on 5 matching bases. Per germline, CDR1 SNHLY and CDR2 FYNNEI. The CDR3 extends over 14 amino acids. V was cut by 2 bases and J by 7 bases, with 14 bases left in between. The CDR3 region is CASSERRGDGGYTF. The CDR3 DNA reads TGTGCCAGCAGTGAAAGGCGAGGGGACGGTGGCTACACCTTC.

This clonotype was seen at least ten times. The rearrangement uses TRBV18 and TRBJ1-4; D unclear. Between the trimmed V and J ends, which lost 3 bases and 5 bases, there was a span of 10 bases. This CDR3 has 14 amino acids. From germline, CDR1 is KGHSH and CDR2 LQKENI. The CDR3 is CASSPNWENEKLFF. The CDR3 bases are TGTGCCAGCTCACCGAACTGGGAAAATGAAAAACTGTTTTTT.

The rearrangement joins TRBV20-1 to TRBJ1-1, with D possibly being TRBD1 (5 bases). The length of the CDR3 is 16 residues. Per the germline V gene, CDR1 is DFQATT and CDR2 is SNEGSKA (reference sequence). V lost 0 bases, J lost 0 bases, and 14 bases lay in between. In DNA form, the CDR3 reads TGCAGTGCTAGAGAAAACGCGGGACGGGTGAACACTGAAGCTTTCTTT. Its protein product is CSARENAGRVNTEAFF.

This clonotype appeared many times. The chain joins TRBV4-3 to TRBJ2-4; D call uncertain. CDR3 size: 18 residues. CDR1 is LGHNA and CDR2 is YSLEER in the germline V gene. Trimming took off 0 bases at V and 0 bases at J, with 15 bases between the two ends. DNA of the CDR3: TGCGCCAGCAGCCAAGATTTCGCGGTGGGCTTAGCCAAAAACATTCAGTACTTC. As protein: CASSQDFAVGLAKNIQYF.

This clonotype has a count of ten or more. V usage is TRBV7-4 and J usage is TRBJ2-2, with no clear D. The germline V and J ends were trimmed by 1 base and 4 bases, with 10 bases remaining between them. This CDR3 comprises 15 residues. In germline, CDR1 is SGHVT, CDR2 SQSDAQ. The chain's CDR3 is CASSLDGTITGELFF. The DNA of the CDR3 is TGTGCCAGCAGCTTAGATGGAACAATCACCGGGGAGCTGTTTTTT.

The rearrangement uses TRBV2 and TRBJ2-7; TRBD1 aligns across 7 bases. Germline CDR1 SNHLY, CDR2 FYNNEI. CDR3 length: 13 amino acids. V trimming: 6 bases; J trimming: 6 bases; junction bases outside the gene matches: 8. Here the CDR3 reads CASRVGTVREQYF. CDR3 DNA sequence: TGTGCCAGCAGAGTCGGGACAGTTCGCGAGCAGTACTTC. Looking up the rest from reference TRBV2 and TRBJ2-7 gives the full variable domain: EPEVTQTPSHQVTQMGQEVILRCVPISNHLYFYWYRQILGQKVEFLVSFYNNEISEKSEIFDDQFSVERPDGSNFTLKIRSTKLEDSAMYFCASRVGTVREQYFGPGTRLTVT.

This clonotype was recorded many times. The chain couples TRBV12-3 or TRBV12-4 to TRBJ2-1, with TRBD2 as a possible D gene (6 bases). The CDR3 is 15 amino acids. Between the trimmed V and J ends, which lost 1 base and 3 bases, there was a span of 10 bases. This CDR3 reads CASSLGRGIYNEQFF. The CDR3 DNA is TGTGCCAGCAGTTTAGGGAGGGGAATCTACAATGAGCAGTTCTTC.

This clonotype was recorded at least ten times. The rearrangement links TRBV7-8 to TRBJ2-7; D not resolved. Trimming stripped 0 bases from V and 0 bases from J, with 6 bases between. CDR3 length equals 14 residues. Germline V gene sequence: CDR1 SGHVS, CDR2 FQNEAQ. CDR3 region: CASSLAPSSYEQYF. The DNA for the CDR3 is TGTGCCAGCAGCTTAGCTCCCAGCTCCTACGAGCAGTACTTC.

This clonotype was counted a few times. The chain has TRBV5-1 and TRBJ2-3; D is possibly TRBD2 (5 bases). V lost 0 bases and J lost 11, with 19 bases in between. From germline, CDR1 is SGHRS and CDR2 YFSETQ. CDR3 length: 15 amino acids. CDR3 in amino acids: CASSLEIASPREQYF. The CDR3 coding sequence is TGCGCCAGCAGCTTGGAGATAGCGTCTCCGCGTGAGCAGTATTTT.

At least ten counts were recorded for this clonotype. The chain combines TRBV19 with TRBJ2-7, with 7 bases aligning to TRBD1. The CDR3 has 13 amino acids. V dropped 3 bases and J dropped 5; count of bases not matched to a gene: 4. Per germline, CDR1 LNHDA and CDR2 SQIVND (reference sequence). CDR3 coding DNA: TGTGCCAGTAGTATCTCACAGGGGAACGAGCAGTACTTC. This codes for CASSISQGNEQYF.

Many counts were recorded for this clonotype. The genes are TRBV7-9 and TRBJ1-2, with a tentative D call TRBD1 (5 bases). The CDR3 is made up of 14 amino acids. V dropped 7 bases and J dropped 7 bases, with 19 bases sitting between them. Germline V lookup: CDR1 SEHNR, CDR2 FQNEAQ (reference sequence). The chain's CDR3 is CASTSGGAGSGYTF. The CDR3 nucleotides read TGTGCCAGCACCTCCGGCGGGGCCGGCTCTGGCTACACCTTC.

The CDR3 DNA sequence: TGTGCCAGCAGTTTAGCTGGGAGCACTTTTTCACCCCTCCACTTT. It is translated as CASSLAGSTFSPLHF. The genes are TRBV27 and TRBJ1-6, with unresolved D. Germline assignment: CDR1 MNHEY and CDR2 SMNVEV (reference sequence). The CDR3 covers 15 residues. Trimming took 2 bases from V and 9 from J, leaving 14 bases between them.

This clonotype was recorded many times. This chain links TRBV10-3 with TRBJ1-5; no firm D call. Germline-derived CDR1 and CDR2 are ENHRY and SYGVKD. Trimming removed 10 bases at V and 3 bases at J, with 10 bases between. The CDR3 extends over 12 amino acids. The CDR3 sequence: CATAMVNQPQHF. CDR3 in DNA: TGTGCCACGGCAATGGTCAATCAGCCCCAGCATTTT.

Many counts were recorded for this clonotype. V is TRBV11-1 and J is TRBJ2-7; 7 nucleotides align to TRBD1. Trimming at V came to 5 bases and at J to 3 bases, leaving 4 bases not matched to a gene. Germline CDR1 and CDR2: SGHAT and FQDESV (reference sequence). The CDR3 loop spans 13 amino acids. DNA for the CDR3: TGTGCCAGCAGCCCCACAGGGGACTACGAGCAGTACTTC. Translating gives CASSPTGDYEQYF. Full variable domain (rest looked up from reference TRBV11-1 and TRBJ2-7): EAEVAQSPRYKITEKSQAVAFWCDPISGHATLYWYRQILGQGPELLVQFQDESVVDDSQLPKDRFSAERLKGVDSTLKIQPAELGDSAMYLCASSPTGDYEQYFGPGTRLTVT.

V is TRBV20-1 and J is TRBJ1-6; no firm D call. The V end lost 0 bases, the J end lost 0 bases, and 9 bases lay between the germline ends. Germline V CDR1 and CDR2: DFQATT, SNEGSKA (reference sequence). The CDR3 runs to 16 residues. CDR3 DNA: TGCAGTGCTAGAGATGAGGGAAGCTCCTATAATTCACCCCTCCACTTT. Protein sequence: CSARDEGSSYNSPLHF.

Many counts were recorded for this clonotype. The chain couples TRBV7-8 to TRBJ2-7; the match to TRBD1 covers 7 bases. Germline CDR1 reads SGHVS; CDR2 reads FQNEAQ. The CDR3 length is 15 residues. The trim removed 1 base at V and 2 bases at J, leaving 5 bases unmatched. CDR3 in DNA: TGTGCCAGCAGCTTAGTTTCGGGGACAGCCTACGAGCAGTACTTC. Protein product: CASSLVSGTAYEQYF. Complete variable domain (other parts from reference TRBV7-8 and TRBJ2-7): GAGVSQSPRYKVAKRGQDVALRCDPISGHVSLFWYQQALGQGPEFLTYFQNEAQLDKSGLPSDRFFAERPEGSVSTLKIQRTQQEDSAVYLCASSLVSGTAYEQYFGPGTRLTVT.